A single sample gave rise to the 7 T cell receptor beta chains below, sequenced in a study of Ad26.COV2.S vaccination and SARS-CoV-2 variants. As for treatment: roughly 20 received Ad26.COV2.S at low or high dose, single or two shots; several received placebo; per-sample allocation not given. At day 63 after the first vaccine or placebo injection, samples were drawn. The repertoire was sequenced with immunoSEQ multiplex PCR; TCRdb's copy has only in-frame clones and lacks some. The repertoire holds more than 350,000 clones, around 90% seen once, with approximately 12% in the top ten. The sample consisted of peripheral blood, taken in a trial of Ad26.COV2.S vaccine versus placebo. These TCRs come from a person aged 18 to 65 who received the Ad26.COV2.S COVID-19 vaccine or a placebo.

This clone was picked up one time. This rearrangement joins TRBV19 to TRBJ1-5, with 7 bases identical to TRBD1. The CDR3 contains 16 residues. The germline V gene has CDR1 LNHDA and CDR2 SQIVND (reference sequence). The V and J ends lost 5 bases and 3 bases, in that order; junction bases with no gene match: 10. CDR3 DNA sequence: TGTGCCAGTAGTGGGGGTGCAGGGGGGGCCAATCAGCCCCAGCATTTT. Residues: CASSGGAGGANQPQHF.

The J gene is TRBJ1-1, the V gene TRBV29-1; TRBD1 matches at 11 bases. The V and J ends lost 7 bases and 0 bases, in that order; junction bases with no gene match: 7. The germline CDR1 and CDR2 sequences are SQVTM and ANQGSEA. The CDR3 is 15 residues long. The CDR3 is CSAGQGAQMNTEAFF. The CDR3 region has the DNA TGCAGCGCCGGACAGGGGGCGCAAATGAACACTGAAGCTTTCTTT.

V is TRBV2 and J is TRBJ2-1; D might be TRBD1 (6 bases). CDR3 length equals 17 residues. Germline CDR1 reads SNHLY; CDR2 reads FYNNEI. Trimming left V 6 bases short and J 2 bases short, with 20 bases between. Here the CDR3 reads CASSQRSTGLAYNEQFF. The CDR3 DNA follows: TGTGCCAGCAGCCAACGGAGTACAGGGTTGGCCTACAATGAGCAGTTCTTC.

The CDR3 coding sequence is TGCGCCAGCAGCCAGCGACCCGTACGGGGTCAGGATACGCAGTATTTT. It yields the protein CASSQRPVRGQDTQYF. V gene TRBV4-3 combines with J gene TRBJ2-3; a possible D gene is TRBD2 (5 bases). The CDR3 runs to 16 residues. V lost 3 bases to trimming and J lost 6 bases, with 19 bases between them. Per germline, CDR1 LGHNA and CDR2 YSLEER.

V and J are TRBV15 and TRBJ2-7, with 7 bases fitting TRBD2. Germline CDR1 is LNHNV and CDR2 is YYDKDF (reference sequence). J gave up 2 bases and V 4 bases, and 5 bases lay outside the gene matches. The CDR3 consists of 14 residues. The CDR3 bases are TGTGCCACCAGCATGCCGGGACTACCCTACGAGCAGTACTTC. Translating it yields CATSMPGLPYEQYF.

The rearrangement uses TRBV29-1 and TRBJ1-2; 9 bases agree with TRBD1. The CDR3 totals 13 residues. Germline V gene data show CDR1 as SQVTM and CDR2 as ANQGSEA. Germline trimming cut 5 bases from V and 5 bases from J; bases unmatched to any gene: 6. Here the CDR3 reads CSVTGGITYGYTF. The CDR3 DNA follows: TGCAGCGTTACAGGGGGCATCACTTATGGCTACACCTTC.

V is TRBV7-2 and J is TRBJ2-2; 10 nucleotides line up with TRBD2. The CDR3 is 16 residues long. CDR1 SGHTA and CDR2 FQGNSA come from the germline V gene. V lost 5 bases, J lost 4 bases, and 7 bases stayed unmatched. Here the CDR3 DNA reads TGTGCCAGCAGCCACCTAGCGGGAGATGGCACCGGGGAGCTGTTTTTT. Translated: CASSHLAGDGTGELFF. The whole variable domain, filled in from reference TRBV7-2 and TRBJ2-2, reads GAGVSQSPSNKVTEKGKDVELRCDPISGHTALYWYRQSLGQGLEFLIYFQGNSAPDKSGLPSDRFSAERTGGSVSTLTIQRTQQEDSAVYLCASSHLAGDGTGELFFGEGSRLTVL.